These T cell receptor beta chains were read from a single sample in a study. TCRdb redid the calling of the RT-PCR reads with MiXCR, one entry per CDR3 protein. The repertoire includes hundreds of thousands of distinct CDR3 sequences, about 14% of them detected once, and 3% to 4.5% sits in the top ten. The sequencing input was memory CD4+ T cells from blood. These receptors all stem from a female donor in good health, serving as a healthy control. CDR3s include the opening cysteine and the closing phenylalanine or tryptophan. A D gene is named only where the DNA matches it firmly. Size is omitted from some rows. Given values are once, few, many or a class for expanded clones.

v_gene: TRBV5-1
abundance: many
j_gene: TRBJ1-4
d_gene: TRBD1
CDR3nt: TGTGCCAGCAGCACCGGGACAGCTAATGAAAAACTGTTTTTT
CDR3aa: CASSTGTANEKLFF

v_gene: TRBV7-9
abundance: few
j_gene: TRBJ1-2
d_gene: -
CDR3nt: TGTGCCAGCAGCTCCCCCCACCTGACAGGTTTCAATGGCTACACCTTC
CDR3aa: CASSSPHLTGFNGYTF

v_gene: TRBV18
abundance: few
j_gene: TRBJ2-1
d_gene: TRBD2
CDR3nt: TGTGCCAGCTCACTGCCGGGACTAGCCTTCAATGAGCAGTTCTTC
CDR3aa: CASSLPGLAFNEQFF

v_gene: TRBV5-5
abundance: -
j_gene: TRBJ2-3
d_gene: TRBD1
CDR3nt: TGTGCCAGCAGCTTGGTGGGCAGGGGGCAGTCAGATACGCAGTATTTT
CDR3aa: CASSLVGRGQSDTQYF

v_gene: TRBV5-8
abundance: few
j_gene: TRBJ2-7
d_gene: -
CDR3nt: TGTGCCAGCAGCTTCTTAGTCCAATCAACCTACGAGCAGTACTTC
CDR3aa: CASSFLVQSTYEQYF

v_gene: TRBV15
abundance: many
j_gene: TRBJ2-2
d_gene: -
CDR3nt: TGTGCCACCAGCAGAGCGGTGACCGGACCCGGGGAGCTGTTTTTT
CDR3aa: CATSRAVTGPGELFF

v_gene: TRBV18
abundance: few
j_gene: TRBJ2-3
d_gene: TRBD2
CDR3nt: TGTGCCAGCTCGGCTGGGACTAGCGGGAGGAGAGATACGCAGTATTTT
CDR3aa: CASSAGTSGRRDTQYF

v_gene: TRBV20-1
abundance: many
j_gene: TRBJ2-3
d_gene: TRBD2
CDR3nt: TGCAGTGCTCAAGCGGGATCTAGCACAGATACGCAGTATTTT
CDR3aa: CSAQAGSSTDTQYF

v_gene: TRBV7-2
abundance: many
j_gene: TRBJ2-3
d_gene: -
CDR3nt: TGTGCCAGCAGTCGTACTGGAAAGGACACGCAGTATTTT
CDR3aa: CASSRTGKDTQYF

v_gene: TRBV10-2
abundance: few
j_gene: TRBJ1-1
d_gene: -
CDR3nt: TGCGCCAGCAGTGAGCAAACAGGGACTGAAGCTTTCTTT
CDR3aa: CASSEQTGTEAFF

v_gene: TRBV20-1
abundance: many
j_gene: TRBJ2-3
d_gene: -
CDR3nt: TGCAGTGCTAGAGATCAAAGGAGGAGCACAGATACGCAGTATTTT
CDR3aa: CSARDQRRSTDTQYF

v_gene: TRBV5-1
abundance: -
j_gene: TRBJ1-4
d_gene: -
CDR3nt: TGCGCCAGCAGCCTCAGGGCGACTAATGAAAAACTGTTTTTT
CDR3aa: CASSLRATNEKLFF

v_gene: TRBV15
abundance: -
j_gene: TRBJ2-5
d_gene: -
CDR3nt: TGTGCCACCAGCAGAGCGACTAGTTATCAAGAGACCCAGTACTTC
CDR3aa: CATSRATSYQETQYF

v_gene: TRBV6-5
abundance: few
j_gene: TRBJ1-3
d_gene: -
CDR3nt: TGTGCCAGCAGCAGGGACGGCTACTCTGGAAACACCATATATTTT
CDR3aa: CASSRDGYSGNTIYF

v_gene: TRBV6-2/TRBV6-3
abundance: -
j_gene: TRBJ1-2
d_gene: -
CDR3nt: TGTGCCAGCAGTTCCCCCTTCTATGGCTACACCTTC
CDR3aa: CASSSPFYGYTF

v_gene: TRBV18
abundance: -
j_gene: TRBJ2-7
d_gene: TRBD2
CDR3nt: TGTGCCAGCTCACCGGAGGGACTAGCGGTCCCTCTAGGGCAGTACTTC
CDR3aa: CASSPEGLAVPLGQYF

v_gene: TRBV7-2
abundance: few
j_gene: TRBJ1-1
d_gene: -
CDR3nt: TGTGCCAGCAGCAGCCAAGGGGCGACAGTGATGAACACTGAAGCTTTCTTT
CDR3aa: CASSSQGATVMNTEAFF